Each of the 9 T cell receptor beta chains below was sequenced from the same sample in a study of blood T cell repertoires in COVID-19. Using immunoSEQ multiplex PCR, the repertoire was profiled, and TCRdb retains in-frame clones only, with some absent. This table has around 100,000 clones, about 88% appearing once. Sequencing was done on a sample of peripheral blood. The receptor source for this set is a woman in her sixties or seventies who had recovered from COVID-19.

CDR3 residues: CASSTGGEETQYF. For the CDR3, the DNA is TGTGCCAGCAGTACAGGGGGCGAAGAGACCCAGTACTTC. The V call is TRBV6-5, the J call TRBJ2-5; 9 nucleotides match TRBD1. V was pared by 5 bases and J by 3 bases, with 1 base of the junction left unmatched. Germline V gives CDR1 MNHEY, CDR2 SVGAGI. There are 13 residues in the CDR3.

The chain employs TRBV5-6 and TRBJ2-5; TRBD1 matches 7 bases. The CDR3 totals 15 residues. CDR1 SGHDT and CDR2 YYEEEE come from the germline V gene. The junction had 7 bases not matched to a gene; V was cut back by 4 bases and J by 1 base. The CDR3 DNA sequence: TGTGCCAGCAGCCTCAAGGGGACAGCCCAAGAGACCCAGTACTTC. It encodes CASSLKGTAQETQYF. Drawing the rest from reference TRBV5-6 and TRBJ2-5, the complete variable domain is DAGVTQSPTHLIKTRGQQVTLRCSPKSGHDTVSWYQQALGQGPQFIFQYYEEEERQRGNFPDRFSGHQFPNYSSELNVNALLLGDSALYLCASSLKGTAQETQYFGPGTRLLVL.

CDR3 sequence (DNA): TGTGCCAGCAGCCTCGGACAGGGAAGAGCCTCCTACGAGCAGTACTTC. Its translation: CASSLGQGRASYEQYF. V usage is TRBV5-4 and J usage is TRBJ2-7, with 8 bases lining up with TRBD1. Germline CDR1 is SGHNT and CDR2 is YYREEE (reference sequence). Germline trimming cut 4 bases from V and 0 bases from J; bases unmatched to any gene: 9. The CDR3 is 16 residues long.

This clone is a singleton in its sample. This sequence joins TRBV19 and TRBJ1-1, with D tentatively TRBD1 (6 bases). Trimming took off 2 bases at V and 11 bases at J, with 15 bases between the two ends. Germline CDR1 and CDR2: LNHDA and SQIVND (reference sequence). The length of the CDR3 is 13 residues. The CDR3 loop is CASSIRGGPTAFF. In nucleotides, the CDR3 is TGTGCCAGTAGTATACGAGGGGGTCCCACCGCTTTCTTT.

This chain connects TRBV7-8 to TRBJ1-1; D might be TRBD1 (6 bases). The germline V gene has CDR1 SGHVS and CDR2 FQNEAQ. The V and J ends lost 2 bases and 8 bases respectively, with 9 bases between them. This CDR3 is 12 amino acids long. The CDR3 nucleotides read TGTGCCAGCAGCTTAAATCAGGGGGAAGCTTTCTTT. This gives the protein CASSLNQGEAFF.

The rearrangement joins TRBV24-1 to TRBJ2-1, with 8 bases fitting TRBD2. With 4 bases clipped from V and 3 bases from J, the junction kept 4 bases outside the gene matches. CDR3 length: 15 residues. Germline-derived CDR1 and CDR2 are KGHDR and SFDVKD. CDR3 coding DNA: TGTGCCACCAGTGAGGGGACTAGGATCTACAATGAGCAGTTCTTC. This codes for CATSEGTRIYNEQFF.

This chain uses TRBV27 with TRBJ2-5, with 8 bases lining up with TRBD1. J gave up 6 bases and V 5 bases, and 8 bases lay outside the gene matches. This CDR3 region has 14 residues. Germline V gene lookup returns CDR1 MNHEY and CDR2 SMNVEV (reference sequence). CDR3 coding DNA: TGTGCCAGCAGTGCCGGACAGGGCGGGCAGACCCAGTACTTC. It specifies CASSAGQGGQTQYF.

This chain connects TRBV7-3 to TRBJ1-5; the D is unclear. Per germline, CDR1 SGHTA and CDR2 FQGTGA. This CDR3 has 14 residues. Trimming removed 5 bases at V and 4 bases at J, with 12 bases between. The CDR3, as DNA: TGTGCCAGCAGCCGGAGCGGCCCAAATCAGCCCCAGCATTTT. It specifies CASSRSGPNQPQHF. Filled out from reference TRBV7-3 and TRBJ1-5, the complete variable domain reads GAGVSQTPSNKVTEKGKYVELRCDPISGHTALYWYRQSLGQGPEFLIYFQGTGAADDSGLPNDRFFAVRPEGSVSTLKIQRTERGDSAVYLCASSRSGPNQPQHFGDGTRLSIL.

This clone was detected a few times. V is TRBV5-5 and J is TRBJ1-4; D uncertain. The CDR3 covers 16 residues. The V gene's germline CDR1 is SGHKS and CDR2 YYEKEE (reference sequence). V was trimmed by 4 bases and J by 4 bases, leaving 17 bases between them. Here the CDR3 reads CASSRHSSGSNEKLFF. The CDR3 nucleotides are TGTGCCAGCAGCCGACACTCCAGTGGGAGTAATGAAAAACTGTTTTTT. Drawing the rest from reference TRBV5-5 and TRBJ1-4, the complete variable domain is DAGVTQSPTHLIKTRGQQVTLRCSPISGHKSVSWYQQVLGQGPQFIFQYYEKEERGRGNFPDRFSARQFPNYSSELNVNALLLGDSALYLCASSRHSSGSNEKLFFGSGTQLSVL.